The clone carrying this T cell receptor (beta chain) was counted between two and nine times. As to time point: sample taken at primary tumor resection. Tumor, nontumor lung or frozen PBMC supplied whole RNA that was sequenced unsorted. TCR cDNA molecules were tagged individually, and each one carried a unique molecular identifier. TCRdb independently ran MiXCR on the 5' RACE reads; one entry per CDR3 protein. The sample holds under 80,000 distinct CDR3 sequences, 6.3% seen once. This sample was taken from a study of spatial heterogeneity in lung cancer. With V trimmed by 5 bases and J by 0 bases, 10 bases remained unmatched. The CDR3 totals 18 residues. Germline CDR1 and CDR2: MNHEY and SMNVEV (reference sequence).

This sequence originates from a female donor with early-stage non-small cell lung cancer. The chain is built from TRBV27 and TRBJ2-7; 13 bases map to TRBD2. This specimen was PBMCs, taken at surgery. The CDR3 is CASSPRLAGGSSSYEQYF. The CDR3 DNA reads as TGTGCCAGCAGTCCCCGACTAGCGGGAGGATCTAGCTCCTACGAGCAGTACTTC.